Listed below are T cell receptor beta chains from one sample, sequenced in a study of blood T cell repertoires in COVID-19. Using immunoSEQ multiplex PCR, the repertoire was profiled, and TCRdb retains in-frame clones only, with some absent. The data show approximately 180,000 clones, around 83% seen once. The sample was PBMCs or T cells enriched from blood (not recorded which). These receptors were obtained from a man aged 50 to 60 who had recovered from COVID-19. Both conserved end residues are part of each CDR3. The D gene is left open where the match is weak. Expanded clones get a size class; other rows say once, few or many, or leave the size out.

cdr3_length j_call d_call clone_size v_call cdr3_aa cdr3_nt
13 TRBJ2-7 - - TRBV6-5 CASKRGQFYEQYF TGTGCCAGCAAAAGAGGACAGTTCTACGAGCAGTACTTC
13 TRBJ1-1 - once TRBV3-1/TRBV3-2 CASSYGTIGEAFF TGTGCCAGCAGCTACGGGACAATCGGTGAAGCTTTCTTT
15 TRBJ1-3 TRBD1 - TRBV5-4 CASSRTGNSGNTIYF TGTGCCAGCAGTCGGACAGGGAACTCTGGAAACACCATATATTTT
16 TRBJ2-2 TRBD1 - TRBV4-1 CASSQSGQGGTGELFF TGCGCCAGCAGCCAATCGGGACAGGGGGGCACCGGGGAGCTGTTTTTT
13 TRBJ1-2 - - TRBV7-9 CASSPGSNYGYTF TGTGCCAGCAGCCCCGGGAGTAACTATGGCTACACCTTC
16 TRBJ2-7 TRBD2 - TRBV18 CASSPRLAGGIYEQYF TGTGCCAGCTCACCACGACTAGCGGGGGGTATATACGAGCAGTACTTC
15 TRBJ2-5 TRBD1 few TRBV2 CASRRTGAIQETQYF TGTGCCAGCAGGAGGACAGGGGCAATCCAAGAGACCCAGTACTTC
14 TRBJ1-2 - - TRBV30 CAWTAGGANYGYTF TGTGCCTGGACGGCTGGGGGCGCGAACTATGGCTACACCTTC
15 TRBJ1-3 - - TRBV5-3 CARSLVPFSGNTIYF TGTGCCAGAAGCTTGGTTCCGTTCTCTGGAAACACCATATATTTT
16 TRBJ1-1 TRBD1 - TRBV6-4 CANQGEEKGPNTEAFF TGTGCCAACCAGGGGGAAGAGAAGGGTCCGAACACTGAAGCTTTCTTT
12 TRBJ1-2 - - TRBV28 CASLGNDYGYTF TGTGCCAGCCTAGGAAATGACTATGGCTACACCTTC
14 TRBJ2-5 - - TRBV6-5 CASWGLAAKETQYF TGTGCCAGCTGGGGCTTAGCGGCAAAAGAGACCCAGTACTTC
15 TRBJ1-5 - - TRBV7-7 CASSPRGEVNQPQHF TGTGCTAGCAGCCCCCGAGGGGAGGTGAATCAGCCCCAGCATTTT
17 TRBJ1-5 - - TRBV19 CASLSTGGGARGQPQHF TGTGCCAGTCTCTCAACCGGCGGGGGGGCGCGAGGTCAGCCCCAGCATTTT
15 TRBJ1-5 TRBD1 - TRBV5-8 CASSQRTGTNQPQHF TGTGCCAGCAGCCAACGGACAGGCACAAATCAGCCCCAGCATTTT
13 TRBJ1-5 - - TRBV30 CAWSVRGNQPQHF TGTGCCTGGAGTGTACGAGGGAATCAGCCCCAGCATTTT
13 TRBJ1-3 - few TRBV29-1 CSVTGTDGNTIYF TGCAGCGTGACAGGCACAGACGGAAACACCATATATTTT
14 TRBJ1-5 TRBD1 once TRBV7-9 CASSGDSMTQPQHF TGTGCCAGCAGCGGGGACAGTATGACTCAGCCCCAGCATTTT
17 TRBJ1-1 TRBD1 once TRBV6-1 CASSDPGTGTSFTEAFF TGTGCCAGCAGTGACCCCGGGACAGGGACTTCTTTTACTGAAGCTTTCTTT
15 TRBJ1-6 - - TRBV6-2/TRBV6-3 CASSSTVDAPSPLHF TGTGCCAGCAGTTCCACAGTTGATGCTCCTTCGCCCCTCCACTTT
14 TRBJ1-1 - - TRBV14 CASSPPGIGTEAFF TGTGCCAGCAGCCCCCCGGGAATAGGCACTGAAGCTTTCTTT
14 TRBJ2-5 TRBD1 - TRBV14 CASSRDRGWETQYF TGTGCCAGCAGCCGGGACAGGGGATGGGAGACCCAGTACTTC
16 TRBJ2-4 TRBD1 - TRBV15 CATSRDRRPGGNIQYF TGTGCCACCAGCAGAGATCGGAGGCCAGGGGGAAACATTCAGTACTTC
14 TRBJ1-4 - - TRBV30 CAWSVGGSDEKLFF TGTGCCTGGAGTGTCGGAGGGTCAGATGAAAAACTGTTTTTT
13 TRBJ1-2 - - TRBV7-9 CASSSQGSYGYTF TGTGCCAGCAGCTCCCAGGGTTCCTATGGCTACACCTTC
14 TRBJ1-5 - - TRBV19 CASSLDSSNQPQHF TGTGCCAGTAGTCTAGACAGTAGCAATCAGCCCCAGCATTTT
16 TRBJ2-3 TRBD2 - TRBV7-9 CASSLGLAENTDTQYF TGTGCCAGCAGCCTCGGACTAGCGGAGAACACAGATACGCAGTATTTT
15 TRBJ2-1 - - TRBV18 CASSHPATSYNEQFF TGTGCCAGCTCCCACCCCGCTACTTCCTACAATGAGCAGTTCTTC
12 TRBJ1-2 - once TRBV6-5 CASSYRDDGYTF TGTGCCAGCTCCTACAGGGACGATGGCTACACCTTC
14 TRBJ1-2 TRBD1 - TRBV28 CASSTGVSNYGYTF TGTGCCAGCAGTACAGGGGTTAGCAACTATGGCTACACCTTC
13 TRBJ1-2 - - TRBV7-8 CASSRTEAEGYTF TGTGCCAGCAGCCGGACTGAGGCCGAGGGCTACACCTTC
16 TRBJ2-3 TRBD2 - TRBV4-1 CASSRTSGGAEDTQYF TGCGCCAGCAGCCGAACTAGCGGGGGGGCCGAGGATACGCAGTATTTT
15 TRBJ2-1 TRBD1 - TRBV7-8 CASSTERVGGGEQFF TGTGCCAGCAGCACTGAGCGCGTAGGGGGCGGTGAGCAGTTCTTC
13 TRBJ1-2 TRBD1 once TRBV3-1/TRBV3-2 CASSHDRVRGYTF TGTGCCAGCAGCCACGACAGGGTGCGTGGCTACACCTTC
15 TRBJ2-1 TRBD1 - TRBV5-5 CASSSWTGSNNEQFF TGTGCCAGCAGCTCGTGGACAGGGTCCAACAATGAGCAGTTCTTC
13 TRBJ2-3 - - TRBV5-5 CASSLGTTDTQYF TGTGCCAGCAGCTTGGGGACTACAGATACGCAGTATTTT
13 TRBJ1-1 - few TRBV18 CASSPGMNTEAFF TGTGCCAGCTCACCCGGGATGAACACTGAAGCTTTCTTT
16 TRBJ1-2 - once TRBV3-1/TRBV3-2 CASSHLLRGNNYGYTF TGTGCCAGCAGCCATTTACTCCGGGGGAATAACTATGGCTACACCTTC
14 TRBJ2-5 - - TRBV15 CATSRVDSQETQYF TGTGCCACCAGCAGAGTTGACAGTCAAGAGACCCAGTACTTC
19 TRBJ2-3 TRBD2 - TRBV24-1 CATSDTAPGLAGVTDTQYF TGTGCCACCAGTGACACTGCCCCGGGACTAGCGGGGGTAACAGATACGCAGTATTTT